This TCR beta chain appears in the sequencing data of a study of blood T cell repertoires in COVID-19. Study at large: PBMCs, B-cell-depleted T cells, or T cells were the source of the cDNA or gDNA that made up the material.

Generated by immunoSEQ multiplex PCR, the TCRdb table keeps only in-frame clones and is missing some. Of about 280,000 clones in the sample, about 85% were seen once. Participant ages covered about 18 to 89 years across about 25 US areas. Each participant's cohort was designated according to participant-reported clinical history. Donors in Cohort 3 who had recovered were those with two negative PCRs, healthcare professional clearance, or resolution of their symptoms. This CDR3 comprises 13 residues. V lost 8 bases and J lost 4, with 12 bases in between. The clonotype comes from a woman aged 45-60 years who had recovered from COVID-19. V usage is TRBV12-3 or TRBV12-4 and J usage is TRBJ1-5, with D possibly TRBD1 on 5 matching bases. Sequenced: PBMCs or T cells enriched from blood (not recorded which). The CDR3 nucleotides are TGTGCCAGCTCGGGGGTGAGGAATCAGCCCCAGCATTTT. Amino acid sequence: CASSGVRNQPQHF.